The sequence of this T cell receptor (beta chain) was determined in a study of CD8+ T cells in alopecia areata. Overall study results and limits: Among patients, TCR sharing was less clear than in mice, a difference possibly due in part to HLA diversity in the patient population. Lesional scalp displayed greater clonality than normal scalp, most notably in alopecia totalis/universalis. Alphabeta T cells residing in normal skin are also sequenced in scalp samples.

On this clone: The antigen is undetermined.

Isolated RNA was reverse transcribed into cDNA used as the sequencing template. Clones were read by immunoSEQ multiplex PCR, and TCRdb kept only the in-frame ones, dropping some. The sample contains 100,000 to 150,000 clones, approximately 49% of which appear only once. This CDR3 spans 12 amino acids. Germline CDR1 is SNHLY and CDR2 is FYNNEI. V dropped 6 bases and J dropped 5 bases, with 8 bases sitting between them. This TCR was recovered from a human donor with alopecia areata. The V gene is TRBV2, the J gene TRBJ2-1; unclear D gene. The sample here was CD8+ T cells sorted from blood, taken at week 0. CDR3 loop: CASREMHNEQFF. In DNA form, the CDR3 reads TGTGCCAGCAGGGAGATGCACAATGAGCAGTTCTTC.